Reported below is one T cell receptor beta chain. The entry originates in a study of monozygotic twins with inflammatory bowel disease. The CDR3 contains 12 residues. TCRdb re-called the 5' RACE reads and shows each CDR3 protein once, DNA omitted. Its table lists just over 300,000 distinct CDR3 sequences. Material for sequencing was blood. This rearrangement joins TRBV12-3 or TRBV12-4 to TRBJ1-1; absent DNA, TCRdb's TRBD1 call cannot be checked. The origin of this receptor is a human donor with ulcerative colitis or Crohn's disease, or a healthy co-twin of an affected twin (not recorded which). The CDR3: CASTTDRAEAFF.